A selection of T cell receptor beta chains follows, all from one sample in a study of T cell changes during pregnancy in multiple sclerosis. The data were produced by immunoSEQ multiplex PCR, yet TCRdb's version contains in-frame clones alone and is incomplete. The table includes 40,000 to 55,000 clones, roughly 93% detected once. The specimen was CD8+ T cells from peripheral blood mononuclear cells, collected in the first trimester of pregnancy. These receptors were obtained from a female donor with multiple sclerosis, enrolled in a pregnancy study. The CDR3 runs from the conserved cysteine through the conserved F or W. The D gene is left open where the match is weak. Size is stated for part of the rows, as once, few or many counts, or as a class when the clone is expanded.

V	D	size	J	CDR3	DNA
TRBV12-5	TRBD2	.	TRBJ2-3	CASGLGGLAGINQITDTQYF	TGTGCTAGTGGTTTGGGGGGACTAGCGGGGATTAATCAAATCACAGATACGCAGTATTTT
TRBV9	.	.	TRBJ2-2	CASSVDPRTANTGELFF	TGTGCCAGCAGCGTAGATCCGAGAACCGCGAACACCGGGGAGCTGTTTTTT
TRBV6-5	TRBD2	once	TRBJ2-5	CASSYTAGRGETQYF	TGTGCCAGCAGTTACACCGCAGGGCGGGGGGAGACCCAGTACTTC
TRBV4-1	.	.	TRBJ1-3	CASSQDGQVSGNTIYF	TGCGCCAGCAGCCAAGACGGCCAGGTTTCTGGAAACACCATATATTTT
TRBV6-5	.	once	TRBJ2-7	CASSFQAEGASHEQYF	TGTGCCAGCAGTTTTCAAGCGGAGGGGGCATCTCACGAGCAGTACTTC
TRBV2	TRBD1	.	TRBJ1-5	CASSRTGSNQPQHF	TGTGCCAGCAGTAGGACAGGAAGCAATCAGCCCCAGCATTTT
TRBV2	TRBD1	.	TRBJ1-1	CASSWGIQGVRTEAFF	TGTGCCAGCAGCTGGGGGATTCAGGGGGTCCGCACTGAAGCTTTCTTT
TRBV4-2	TRBD2	.	TRBJ2-1	CASSQVRGGYNEQFF	TGTGCCAGCAGCCAAGTCCGGGGGGGTTACAATGAGCAGTTCTTC
TRBV9	TRBD2	once	TRBJ2-3	CASSPRAGGGTDTQYF	TGTGCCAGCAGCCCCCGGGCGGGGGGAGGCACAGATACGCAGTATTTT
TRBV19	TRBD1	.	TRBJ2-7	CASSITGVVYEQYF	TGTGCCAGTAGTATAACAGGGGTGGTCTACGAGCAGTACTTC
TRBV30	.	once	TRBJ2-1	CAWSVSQRTKDRNEQFF	TGTGCCTGGAGTGTAAGTCAACGGACAAAGGATAGGAATGAGCAGTTCTTC
TRBV4-3	.	.	TRBJ2-7	CASSQDFAGAYEQYF	TGCGCCAGCAGCCAAGATTTCGCAGGGGCCTACGAGCAGTACTTC
TRBV30	TRBD1	.	TRBJ1-6	CAWSTGQGNSPLHF	TGTGCCTGGAGTACGGGACAGGGCAATTCACCCCTCCACTTT
TRBV4-1	TRBD2	.	TRBJ2-5	CASSQVGLAGETQYF	TGCGCCAGCAGCCAAGTAGGACTAGCGGGAGAGACCCAGTACTTC
TRBV28	TRBD1	.	TRBJ2-3	CASSPTGGLSTDTQYF	TGTGCCAGCAGTCCGACAGGGGGTCTTAGCACAGATACGCAGTATTTT
TRBV7-9	.	.	TRBJ2-1	CASSPRDRSSYNEQFF	TGTGCCAGCAGCCCGCGGGACCGAAGTTCCTACAATGAGCAGTTCTTC
TRBV7-9	TRBD1	.	TRBJ2-1	CASSSSQGQGTNEQFF	TGTGCCAGCAGCTCAAGCCAGGGACAGGGGACCAATGAGCAGTTCTTC
TRBV18	.	once	TRBJ1-5	CASSPYENQPQHF	TGTGCCAGCTCACCATATGAGAATCAGCCCCAGCATTTT
TRBV7-6	.	.	TRBJ1-1	CASISGAGTEAFF	TGTGCCAGCATATCCGGGGCGGGGACTGAAGCTTTCTTT
TRBV2	.	.	TRBJ1-1	CASSAGDMNTEAFF	TGTGCCAGCAGTGCAGGGGACATGAACACTGAAGCTTTCTTT
TRBV2	.	.	TRBJ1-1	CASVTAAEAFF	TGTGCCAGCGTGACAGCCGCTGAAGCTTTCTTT
TRBV7-2	TRBD1	.	TRBJ1-1	CASSSRQGMNTEAFF	TGTGCCAGCAGCTCCCGACAGGGAATGAACACTGAAGCTTTCTTT
TRBV4-1	TRBD2	.	TRBJ2-5	CASSPFGSGVDRGETQYF	TGCGCCAGCAGCCCATTCGGGAGCGGGGTGGATCGAGGAGAGACCCAGTACTTC
TRBV6-1	TRBD1	.	TRBJ1-2	CASSQGTGGDGYTF	TGTGCCAGCAGCCAAGGGACAGGTGGTGATGGCTACACCTTC
TRBV14	.	.	TRBJ2-5	CASSTGVAETQYF	TGTGCCAGCAGTACGGGAGTTGCAGAGACCCAGTACTTC
TRBV15	TRBD1	.	TRBJ1-5	CATSRDRSGTGNQPQHF	TGTGCCACCAGCAGAGATCGAAGTGGGACAGGCAATCAGCCCCAGCATTTT
TRBV7-9	.	.	TRBJ2-1	CASSGRSNEQFF	TGTGCCAGCAGCGGCCGAAGCAATGAGCAGTTCTTC
TRBV13	.	.	TRBJ2-3	CASSLGPTSLAGTQYF	TGTGCCAGCAGCTTAGGCCCAACCTCCTTGGCTGGTACGCAGTATTTT
TRBV4-1	.	.	TRBJ2-7	CASSQGQPSTGQYF	TGCGCCAGCAGCCAAGGACAGCCGTCTACGGGGCAGTACTTC